This T cell receptor (beta chain) was sequenced during a study of cytomegalovirus exposure and HLA in healthy donors. The study, taken as a whole, reports: The majority of CMV-associated TCR beta chains were reported as apparently HLA-restricted in a later analysis.

This CDR3 region has 13 residues. Germline V gene lookup returns CDR1 SGHTA and CDR2 FQGNSA. Trimming shortened V by 3 bases and J by 7 bases, and 12 bases separated the two germline ends. It was with 60 Vbeta and 13 Jbeta primers that the PCR ran. The assay was immunoSEQ multiplex PCR, and TCRdb's table has in-frame clones only and misses some. This sample yields approximately 92,000 clones, of which less than 70% are seen a single time; roughly 2.8% belongs to the top ten. Each donor was nominally healthy when sampled (though unrecorded immune exposures were likely). A few counts support this clone. Antigen specificity is unknown.

This TCR was recovered from a man between 50 and 59 years old in good health and CMV-seronegative. The genes are TRBV7-2 and TRBJ1-2; D is undetermined. The sequenced material came from PBMCs. The CDR3 coding sequence is TGTGCCAGCAGCTTTTATACCTCGGGTGGCTACACCTTC. It encodes CASSFYTSGGYTF.